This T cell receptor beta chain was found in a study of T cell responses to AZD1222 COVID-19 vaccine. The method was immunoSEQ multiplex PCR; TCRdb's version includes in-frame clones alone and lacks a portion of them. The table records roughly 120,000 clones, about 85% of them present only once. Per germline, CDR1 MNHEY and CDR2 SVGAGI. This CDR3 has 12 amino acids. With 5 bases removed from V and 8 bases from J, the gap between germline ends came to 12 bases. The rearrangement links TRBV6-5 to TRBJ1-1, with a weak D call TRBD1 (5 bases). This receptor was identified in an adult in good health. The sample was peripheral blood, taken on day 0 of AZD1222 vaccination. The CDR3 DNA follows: TGTGCCAGCAGTCGGGGGGTAGGAGAAGCTTTCTTT. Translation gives CASSRGVGEAFF.